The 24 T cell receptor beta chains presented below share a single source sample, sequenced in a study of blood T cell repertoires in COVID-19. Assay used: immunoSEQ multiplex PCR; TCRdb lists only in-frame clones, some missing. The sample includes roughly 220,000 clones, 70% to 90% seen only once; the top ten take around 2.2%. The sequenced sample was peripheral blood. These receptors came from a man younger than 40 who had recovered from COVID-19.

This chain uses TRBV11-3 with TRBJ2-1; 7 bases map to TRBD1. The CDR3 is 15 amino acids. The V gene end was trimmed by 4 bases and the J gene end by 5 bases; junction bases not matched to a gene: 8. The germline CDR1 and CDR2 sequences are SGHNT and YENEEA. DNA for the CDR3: TGTGCCAGCAGCTCTCCGCAGGGGGTTGACAATGAGCAGTTCTTC. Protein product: CASSSPQGVDNEQFF.

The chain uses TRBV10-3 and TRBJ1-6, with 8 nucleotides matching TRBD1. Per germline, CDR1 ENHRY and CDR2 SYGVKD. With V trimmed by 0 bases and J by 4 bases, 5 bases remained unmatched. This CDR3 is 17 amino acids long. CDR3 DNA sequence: TGTGCCATCAGTGAGTCGGACAGGGATTATTATAATTCACCCCTCCACTTT. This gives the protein CAISESDRDYYNSPLHF.

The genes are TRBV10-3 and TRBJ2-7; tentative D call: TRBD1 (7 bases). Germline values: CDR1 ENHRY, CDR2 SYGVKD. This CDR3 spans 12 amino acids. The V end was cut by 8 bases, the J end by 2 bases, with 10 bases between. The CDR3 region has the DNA TGTGCCATCTCAGGGGGGACCTACGAGCAGTACTTC. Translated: CAISGGTYEQYF.

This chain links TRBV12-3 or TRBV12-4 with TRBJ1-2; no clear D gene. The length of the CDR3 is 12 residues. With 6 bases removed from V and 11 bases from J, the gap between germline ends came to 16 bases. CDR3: CASRPGRRRYTF. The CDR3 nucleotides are TGTGCCAGCAGACCCGGGAGAAGAAGGTACACCTTC.

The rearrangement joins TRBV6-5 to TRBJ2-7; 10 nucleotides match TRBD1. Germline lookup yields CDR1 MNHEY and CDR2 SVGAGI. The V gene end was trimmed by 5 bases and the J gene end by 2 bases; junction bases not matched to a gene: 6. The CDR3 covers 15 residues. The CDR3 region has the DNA TGTGCCAGCAGTCTACCGGGACAGGGGACCTACGAGCAGTACTTC. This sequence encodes CASSLPGQGTYEQYF.

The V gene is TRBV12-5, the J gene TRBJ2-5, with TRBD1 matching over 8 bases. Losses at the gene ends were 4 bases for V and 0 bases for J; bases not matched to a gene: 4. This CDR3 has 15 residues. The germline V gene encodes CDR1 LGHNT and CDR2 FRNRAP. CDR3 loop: CASGSWTGYQETQYF. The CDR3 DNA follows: TGTGCTAGTGGTTCTTGGACAGGGTACCAAGAGACCCAGTACTTC.

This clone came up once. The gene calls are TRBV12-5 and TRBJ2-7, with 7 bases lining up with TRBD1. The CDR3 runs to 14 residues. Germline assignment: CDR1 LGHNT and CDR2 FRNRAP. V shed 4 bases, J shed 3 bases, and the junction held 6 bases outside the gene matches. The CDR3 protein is CASGSDRAIYEQYF. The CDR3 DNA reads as TGTGCTAGTGGTTCAGACAGGGCCATCTACGAGCAGTACTTC.

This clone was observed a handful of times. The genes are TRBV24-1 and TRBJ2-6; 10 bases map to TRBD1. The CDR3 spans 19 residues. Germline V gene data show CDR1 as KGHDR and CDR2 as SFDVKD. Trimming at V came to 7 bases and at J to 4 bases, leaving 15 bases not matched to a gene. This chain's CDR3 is CATSPSIDRGLRGANVLTF. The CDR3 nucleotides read TGTGCCACCAGCCCATCCATAGACAGGGGGCTTAGGGGGGCCAACGTCCTGACTTTC.

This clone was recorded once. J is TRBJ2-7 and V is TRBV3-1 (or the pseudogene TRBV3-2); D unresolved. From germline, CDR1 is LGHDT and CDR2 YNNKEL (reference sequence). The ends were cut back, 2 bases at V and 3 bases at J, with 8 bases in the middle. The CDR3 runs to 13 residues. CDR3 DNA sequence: TGTGCCAGCAGCCAAACCTCCGGCTACGAGCAGTACTTC. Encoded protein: CASSQTSGYEQYF.

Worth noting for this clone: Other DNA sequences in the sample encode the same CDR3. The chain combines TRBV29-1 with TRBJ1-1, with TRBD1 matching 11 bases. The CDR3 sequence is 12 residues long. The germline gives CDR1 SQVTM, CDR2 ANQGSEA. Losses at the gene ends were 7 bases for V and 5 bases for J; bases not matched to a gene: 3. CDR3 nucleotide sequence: TGCAGCGCTGGGACAGGGGGGACTGAAGCTTTCTTT. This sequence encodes CSAGTGGTEAFF.

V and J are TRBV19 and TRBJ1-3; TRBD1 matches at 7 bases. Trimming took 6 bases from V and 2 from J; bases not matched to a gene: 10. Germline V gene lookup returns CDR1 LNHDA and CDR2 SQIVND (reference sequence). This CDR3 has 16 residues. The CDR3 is CASRTPDRAAGNTIYF. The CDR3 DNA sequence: TGTGCCAGTAGAACTCCCGACAGGGCCGCTGGAAACACCATATATTTT.

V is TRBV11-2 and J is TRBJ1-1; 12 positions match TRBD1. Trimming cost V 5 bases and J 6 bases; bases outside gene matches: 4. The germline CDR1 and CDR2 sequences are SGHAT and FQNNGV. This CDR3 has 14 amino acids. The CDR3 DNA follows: TGTGCCAGCAGCGAGGGACAGGGGGCCGCTGAAGCTTTCTTT. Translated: CASSEGQGAAEAFF.

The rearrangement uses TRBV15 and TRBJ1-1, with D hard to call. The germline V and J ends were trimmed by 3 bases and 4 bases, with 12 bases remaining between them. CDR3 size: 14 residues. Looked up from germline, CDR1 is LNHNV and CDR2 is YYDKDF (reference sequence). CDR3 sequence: CATSSGMGVTEAFF. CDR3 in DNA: TGTGCCACCAGCAGTGGAATGGGAGTCACTGAAGCTTTCTTT.

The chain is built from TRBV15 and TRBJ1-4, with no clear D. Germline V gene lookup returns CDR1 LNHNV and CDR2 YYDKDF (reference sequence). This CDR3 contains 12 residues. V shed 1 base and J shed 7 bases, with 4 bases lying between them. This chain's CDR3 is CATSRAGEKLFF. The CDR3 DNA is TGTGCCACCAGCAGAGCGGGTGAAAAACTGTTTTTT.

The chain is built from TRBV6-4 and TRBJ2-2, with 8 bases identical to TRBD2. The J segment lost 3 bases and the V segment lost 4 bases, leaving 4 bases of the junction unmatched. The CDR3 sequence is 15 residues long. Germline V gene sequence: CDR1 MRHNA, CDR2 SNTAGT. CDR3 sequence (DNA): TGTGCCAGCAGTGCCGGGACTAGTCACACCGGGGAGCTGTTTTTT. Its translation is CASSAGTSHTGELFF.

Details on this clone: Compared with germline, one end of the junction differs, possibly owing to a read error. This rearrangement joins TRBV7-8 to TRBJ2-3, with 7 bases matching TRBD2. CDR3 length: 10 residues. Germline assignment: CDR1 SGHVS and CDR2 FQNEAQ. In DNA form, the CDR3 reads TGTGCCAGCAGCTCATCACCGGGACTATTC. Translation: CASSSSPGLF.

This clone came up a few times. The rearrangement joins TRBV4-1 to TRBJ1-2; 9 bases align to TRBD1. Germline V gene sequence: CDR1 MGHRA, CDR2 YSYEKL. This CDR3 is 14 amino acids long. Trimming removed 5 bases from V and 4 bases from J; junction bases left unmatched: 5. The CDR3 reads CASSVDRGSYGYTF. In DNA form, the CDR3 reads TGCGCCAGCAGCGTGGACAGGGGATCCTATGGCTACACCTTC.

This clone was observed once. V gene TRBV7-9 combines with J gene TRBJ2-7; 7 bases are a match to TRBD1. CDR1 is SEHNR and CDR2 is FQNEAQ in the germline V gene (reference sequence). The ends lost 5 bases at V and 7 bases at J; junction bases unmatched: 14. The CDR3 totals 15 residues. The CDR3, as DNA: TGTGCCAGCAGCGGGGAAAGAGGGGGCTGGAGGGAGCAGTACTTC. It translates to CASSGERGGWREQYF. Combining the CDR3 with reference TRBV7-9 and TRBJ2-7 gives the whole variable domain DTGVSQNPRHKITKRGQNVTFRCDPISEHNRLYWYRQTLGQGPEFLTYFQNEAQLEKSRLLSDRFSAERPKGSFSTLEIQRTEQGDSAMYLCASSGERGGWREQYFGPGTRLTVT.

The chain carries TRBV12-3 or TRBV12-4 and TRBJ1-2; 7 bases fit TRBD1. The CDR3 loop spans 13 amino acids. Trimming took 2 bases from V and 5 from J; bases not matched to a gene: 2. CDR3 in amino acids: CASSLNRGYGYTF. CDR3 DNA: TGTGCCAGCAGTTTAAACAGGGGTTATGGCTACACCTTC.

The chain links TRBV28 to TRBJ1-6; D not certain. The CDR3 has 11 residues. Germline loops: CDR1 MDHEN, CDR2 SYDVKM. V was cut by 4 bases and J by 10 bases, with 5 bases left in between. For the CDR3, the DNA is TGTGCCAGCAGTTCCCAATCACCCCTCCACTTT. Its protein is CASSSQSPLHF.

The CDR3 region is CASSLDRHGYTF. The CDR3 nucleotides are TGTGCCAGCAGCTTAGATCGTCATGGCTACACCTTC. The chain employs TRBV11-2 and TRBJ1-2; D is uncertain. CDR1 and CDR2 from the germline V gene are SGHAT and FQNNGV. V lost 0 bases and J 6 bases, leaving 5 bases between the germline ends. The CDR3 loop spans 12 amino acids.

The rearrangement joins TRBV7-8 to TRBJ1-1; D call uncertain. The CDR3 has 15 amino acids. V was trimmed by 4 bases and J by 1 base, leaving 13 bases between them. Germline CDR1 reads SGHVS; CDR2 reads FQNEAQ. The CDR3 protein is CASSWARATNTEAFF. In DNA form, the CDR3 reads TGTGCCAGCAGCTGGGCGAGGGCAACGAACACTGAAGCTTTCTTT.

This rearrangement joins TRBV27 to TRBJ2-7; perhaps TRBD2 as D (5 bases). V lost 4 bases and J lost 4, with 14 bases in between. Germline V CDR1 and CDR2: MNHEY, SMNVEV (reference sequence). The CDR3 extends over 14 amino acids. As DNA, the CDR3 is TGTGCCAGCAGTTGGCGCATGACGGGGTACGAGCAGTACTTC. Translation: CASSWRMTGYEQYF.

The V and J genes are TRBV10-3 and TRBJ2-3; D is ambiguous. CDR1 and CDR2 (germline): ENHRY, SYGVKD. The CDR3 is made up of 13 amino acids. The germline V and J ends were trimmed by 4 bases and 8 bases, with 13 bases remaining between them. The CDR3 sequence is CAISAVRQATQYF. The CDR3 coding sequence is TGTGCCATCAGTGCCGTGCGACAAGCTACGCAGTATTTT.